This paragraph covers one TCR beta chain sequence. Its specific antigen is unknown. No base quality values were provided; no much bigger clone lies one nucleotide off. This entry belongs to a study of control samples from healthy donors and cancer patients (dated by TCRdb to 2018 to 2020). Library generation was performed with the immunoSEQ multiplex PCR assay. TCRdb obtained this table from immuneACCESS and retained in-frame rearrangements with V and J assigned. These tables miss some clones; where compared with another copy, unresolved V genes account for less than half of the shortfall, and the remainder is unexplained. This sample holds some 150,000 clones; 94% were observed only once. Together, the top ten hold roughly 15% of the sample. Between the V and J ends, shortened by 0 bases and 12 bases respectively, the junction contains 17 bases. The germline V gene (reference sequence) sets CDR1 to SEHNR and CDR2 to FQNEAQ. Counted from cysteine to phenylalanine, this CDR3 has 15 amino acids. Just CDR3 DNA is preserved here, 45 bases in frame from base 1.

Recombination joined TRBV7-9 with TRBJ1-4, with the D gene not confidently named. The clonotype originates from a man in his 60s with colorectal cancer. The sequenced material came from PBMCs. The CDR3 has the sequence CASSLASGGLKELFF. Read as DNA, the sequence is TGTGCCAGCAGCTTAGCGTCGGGAGGGTTGAAGGAACTGTTTTTT.